The next 26 T cell receptor beta chains were all read from a single sample in a study of OX40 agonist ivuxolimab in advanced cancers. The method was immunoSEQ multiplex PCR; TCRdb's version includes in-frame clones alone and lacks a portion of them. The data contain 15,000 to 20,000 clones, approximately 84% of them singletons. The source was CD4+ or CD8+ T cells sorted from blood, collected in a trial of the OX40 agonist ivuxolimab. All receptors come from an adult with an advanced solid tumor such as melanoma, head and neck, liver or kidney cancer.

The chain recombines TRBV7-2 with TRBJ2-1; 8 positions agree with TRBD2. CDR3 length: 14 residues. Germline V lookup: CDR1 SGHTA, CDR2 FQGNSA. The junction had 7 bases not matched to a gene; V was cut back by 4 bases and J by 8 bases. The CDR3 region is CASSSGLARYEQFF. The DNA of the CDR3 is TGTGCCAGCAGCTCAGGACTAGCTAGATATGAGCAGTTCTTC.

The chain carries TRBV5-6 and TRBJ1-5, with 9 bases aligning to TRBD1. Germline-derived CDR1 and CDR2 are SGHDT and YYEEEE. Losses at the gene ends were 2 bases for V and 6 bases for J; bases not matched to a gene: 3. The length of the CDR3 is 14 residues. The CDR3 is CASSFGTGTQPQHF. The DNA for the CDR3 is TGTGCCAGCAGCTTTGGGACAGGGACTCAGCCCCAGCATTTT.

J is TRBJ2-7 and V is TRBV7-8, with 12 bases aligning to TRBD2. The CDR3 runs 16 residues. CDR1 SGHVS and CDR2 FQNEAQ come from the germline V gene. The trim removed 5 bases at V and 5 bases at J, leaving 10 bases unmatched. CDR3: CASSTLTSGRRHEQYF. The DNA for the CDR3 is TGTGCCAGCAGCACCCTGACTAGCGGGAGAAGACACGAGCAGTACTTC.

The chain has TRBV28 and TRBJ1-2; D is undetermined. Germline V gene lookup returns CDR1 MDHEN and CDR2 SYDVKM. The CDR3 runs 12 residues. Trimming left V 4 bases short and J 5 bases short, with 8 bases between. CDR3 DNA sequence: TGTGCCAGCAGTTCTCAAGAATATGGCTACACCTTC. Its protein product is CASSSQEYGYTF.

In regard to this clone: The identical CDR3 is also encoded by other nucleotide sequences in the sample. This rearrangement joins TRBV11-2 to TRBJ2-2, with TRBD1 as a possible D gene (5 bases). CDR3 length: 14 residues. Per the germline V gene, CDR1 is SGHAT and CDR2 is FQNNGV. Trimming shortened V by 5 bases and J by 1 base, and 8 bases separated the two germline ends. The CDR3, as DNA: TGTGCCAGCAGCCGAAGGGGGAACACCGGGGAGCTGTTTTTT. Protein: CASSRRGNTGELFF.

This clone appeared a single time. CDR3 sequence reads: CASSIGLTSGDGYTF. DNA for the CDR3: TGTGCCAGTAGTATAGGTTTGACATCGGGGGATGGCTACACCTTC. V gene TRBV19 combines with J gene TRBJ1-2; the D gene is possibly TRBD1 (5 bases). Germline V gene sequence: CDR1 LNHDA, CDR2 SQIVND (reference sequence). The germline V and J ends were trimmed by 1 base and 6 bases, with 15 bases remaining between them. The CDR3 spans 15 residues.

The chain links TRBV19 to TRBJ2-1; D possibly uses TRBD1 or TRBD2 (5 bases each). Per the germline V gene, CDR1 is LNHDA and CDR2 is SQIVND (reference sequence). V lost 1 base and J lost 4, with 23 bases in between. There are 19 residues in the CDR3. For the CDR3, the DNA is TGTGCCAGTAGTATAGTCGGGGCAGGCGCCGGGAAAATATACAATGAGCAGTTCTTC. This translates into CASSIVGAGAGKIYNEQFF.

The rearrangement uses TRBV28 and TRBJ2-1, with 12 bases aligning to TRBD2. V was clipped by 6 bases and J by 2 bases; unmatched bases: 11. This CDR3 spans 18 amino acids. Germline V gives CDR1 MDHEN, CDR2 SYDVKM. The chain's CDR3 is CASRKTGLAGSPYNEQFF. CDR3 nucleotide sequence: TGTGCCAGCAGGAAAACTGGACTAGCGGGATCCCCCTACAATGAGCAGTTCTTC.

J is TRBJ1-6 and V is TRBV10-3; TRBD1 might be the D (5 bases). Germline V CDR1 and CDR2: ENHRY, SYGVKD. V was pared by 5 bases and J by 8 bases, with 16 bases between. The CDR3 loop spans 15 amino acids. The CDR3 protein is CAISWGERGDSPLHF. The CDR3 DNA is TGTGCCATCAGTTGGGGGGAGAGGGGCGATTCACCCCTCCACTTT.

The chain recombines TRBV5-6 with TRBJ1-4; tentative D call: TRBD1 (5 bases). CDR1 and CDR2 from the germline V gene are SGHDT and YYEEEE. The CDR3 totals 15 residues. Trimming took off 4 bases at V and 8 bases at J, with 18 bases between the two ends. CDR3 in DNA: TGTGCCAGCAGCCCGGAGGGGAGGGGAGTAGAAAAACTGTTTTTT. Translated: CASSPEGRGVEKLFF.

V and J are TRBV11-2 and TRBJ2-7; tentative D call: TRBD2 (6 bases). CDR1 is SGHAT and CDR2 is FQNNGV in the germline V gene. Between the trimmed V and J ends, which lost 1 base and 2 bases, there was a span of 12 bases. The length of the CDR3 is 15 residues. The CDR3 protein is CASSLVGLPTYEQYF. CDR3 bases: TGTGCCAGCAGCTTAGTAGGACTACCAACCTACGAGCAGTACTTC.

The chain carries TRBV7-9 and TRBJ2-3; 8 bases line up with TRBD2. J lost 7 bases, V lost 5 bases, and 17 bases had no gene match. Germline lookup yields CDR1 SEHNR and CDR2 FQNEAQ (reference sequence). The CDR3 contains 17 residues. CDR3 region: CASSPPQAGVVRNTQYF. The CDR3 nucleotides are TGTGCCAGCAGCCCCCCTCAAGCGGGAGTGGTCAGGAATACGCAGTATTTT.

The chain has TRBV30 and TRBJ1-5, with D unclear. CDR3 size: 14 residues. V was trimmed by 4 bases and J by 2 bases, leaving 12 bases between them. In germline, CDR1 is GTSNPN, CDR2 SVGIG (reference sequence). The CDR3 spells CAWNGGNGNQPQHF. The CDR3 bases are TGTGCCTGGAATGGCGGGAATGGCAATCAGCCCCAGCATTTT.

The chain is built from TRBV5-1 and TRBJ2-1; D is unresolved. Germline-derived CDR1 and CDR2 are SGHRS and YFSETQ. The CDR3 runs 12 residues. V lost 4 bases and J 5 bases, leaving 7 bases between the germline ends. The CDR3 coding sequence is TGCGCCAGCAGCATTGGACACAATGAGCAGTTCTTC. It specifies CASSIGHNEQFF.

This chain uses TRBV27 with TRBJ1-5; D might be TRBD1 (5 bases). V was shortened by 6 bases and J by 0 bases, with 12 bases between the two germline ends. This CDR3 is 15 amino acids long. Germline-derived CDR1 and CDR2 are MNHEY and SMNVEV (reference sequence). The CDR3 is CASRVGTASNQPQHF. The DNA for the CDR3 is TGTGCCAGCAGGGTAGGGACCGCTAGCAATCAGCCCCAGCATTTT.

The rearrangement links TRBV7-9 to TRBJ2-1, with 8 nucleotides matching TRBD2. Germline CDR1 and CDR2: SEHNR and FQNEAQ (reference sequence). J was trimmed by 9 bases and V by 3 bases; bases with no gene match: 10. CDR3 length: 15 amino acids. CDR3 nucleotides: TGTGCCAGCAGCTTCCCGGGACTAGGGGGGTCTGAGCAGTTCTTC. It specifies CASSFPGLGGSEQFF.

The chain employs TRBV7-8 and TRBJ2-7, with D perhaps matching TRBD1 or TRBD2 (5 bases each). This CDR3 comprises 14 residues. V was pared by 5 bases and J by 8 bases, with 19 bases between. CDR1 and CDR2 from the germline V gene are SGHVS and FQNEAQ. This CDR3 is CASSPTGVGEKQYF. For the CDR3, the DNA is TGTGCCAGCAGCCCCACTGGGGTGGGGGAGAAGCAGTACTTC.

This clone appeared once. The chain has TRBV5-6 and TRBJ2-3, with D possibly being TRBD2 (5 bases). This CDR3 contains 14 residues. V gave up 4 bases and J gave up 3 bases, with 12 bases separating them. Germline V lookup: CDR1 SGHDT, CDR2 YYEEEE. CDR3 DNA: TGTGCCAGCAGCAACCAACTAGGTACAGATACGCAGTATTTT. It codes for CASSNQLGTDTQYF.

This sequence joins TRBV6-4 and TRBJ1-1; 9 bases map to TRBD1. Germline V gene sequence: CDR1 MRHNA, CDR2 SNTAGT. This CDR3 is built from 13 residues. Germline trimming cut 7 bases from V and 1 base from J; bases unmatched to any gene: 1. This CDR3 reads CASKGQGNTEAFF. The CDR3 DNA follows: TGTGCCAGCAAGGGACAGGGGAACACTGAAGCTTTCTTT.

The chain has TRBV9 and TRBJ2-5; D tentatively fits TRBD1 or TRBD2 (5 bases each). Between the trimmed V and J ends, which lost 3 bases and 5 bases, there was a span of 20 bases. CDR3 size: 16 residues. Germline V CDR1 and CDR2: SGDLS, YYNGEE. The CDR3 sequence: CASSGHGTAFGETQYF. The DNA of the CDR3 is TGTGCCAGCAGCGGACACGGGACCGCATTTGGTGAGACCCAGTACTTC.

This chain connects TRBV19 to TRBJ2-2, with TRBD1 matching over 9 bases. J lost 7 bases, V lost 6 bases, and 6 bases had no gene match. The CDR3 has 14 residues. The germline V gene has CDR1 LNHDA and CDR2 SQIVND (reference sequence). CDR3 sequence: CASSGQGNNGELFF. DNA for the CDR3: TGTGCCAGTAGCGGACAGGGGAATAACGGGGAGCTGTTTTTT.

The chain's CDR3 is CASSPSGRALGGYTF. The CDR3 nucleotides are TGTGCCAGCAGCCCTTCGGGAAGGGCCCTGGGTGGCTACACCTTC. The V and J genes are TRBV5-4 and TRBJ1-2, with D unclear. The CDR3 runs 15 residues. Deletions cut 4 bases from V and 7 bases from J, with 20 bases between. Germline V gene data show CDR1 as SGHNT and CDR2 as YYREEE (reference sequence).

The V call is TRBV2, the J call TRBJ2-1; TRBD2 agrees at 10 bases. The CDR3 loop spans 15 amino acids. Trimming at V came to 1 base and at J to 6 bases, leaving 3 bases not matched to a gene. CDR1 is SNHLY, CDR2 FYNNEI, per germline. The CDR3 DNA sequence: TGTGCCAGCAGTGAAGGGGGGACTAGCGCCAATGAGCAGTTCTTC. Residues: CASSEGGTSANEQFF. Variable domain in full (rest from reference TRBV2 and TRBJ2-1): EPEVTQTPSHQVTQMGQEVILRCVPISNHLYFYWYRQILGQKVEFLVSFYNNEISEKSEIFDDQFSVERPDGSNFTLKIRSTKLEDSAMYFCASSEGGTSANEQFFGPGTRLTVL.

This clone came up a few times. The chain links TRBV19 to TRBJ2-3, with 12 bases that match TRBD2. The ends lost 5 bases at V and 1 base at J; junction bases unmatched: 13. This CDR3 spans 19 amino acids. Germline CDR1 LNHDA, CDR2 SQIVND (reference sequence). The CDR3 here is CASSGPGLAGSGGTDTQYF. The CDR3 coding sequence is TGTGCCAGTAGTGGACCGGGACTAGCGGGTTCAGGGGGCACAGATACGCAGTATTTT. The full variable domain, completed using reference TRBV19 and TRBJ2-3, is DGGITQSPKYLFRKEGQNVTLSCEQNLNHDAMYWYRQDPGQGLRLIYYSQIVNDFQKGDIAEGYSVSREKKESFPLTVTSAQKNPTAFYLCASSGPGLAGSGGTDTQYFGPGTRLTVL.

The table lists this clone with a few counts. The J gene is TRBJ1-4, the V gene TRBV30, with 7 positions matching TRBD1. This CDR3 comprises 16 residues. Germline CDR1 is GTSNPN and CDR2 is SVGIG (reference sequence). The V and J ends lost 3 bases and 4 bases, in that order; junction bases with no gene match: 11. The CDR3 DNA follows: TGTGCCTGGAGCCCTACAGGGGTCAGCGGTAATGAAAAACTGTTTTTT. Translation gives CAWSPTGVSGNEKLFF. The full variable domain, rest sourced from reference TRBV30 and TRBJ1-4, is SQTIHQWPATLVQPVGSPLSLECTVEGTSNPNLYWYRQAAGRGLQLLFYSVGIGQISSEVPQNLSASRPQDRQFILSSKKLLLSDSGFYLCAWSPTGVSGNEKLFFGSGTQLSVL.

V is TRBV7-6 and J is TRBJ2-1, with D perhaps assigned TRBD1 or TRBD2 (5 bases each). This CDR3 comprises 16 residues. V lost 1 base to trimming and J lost 2 bases, with 12 bases between them. The germline V gene encodes CDR1 SGHVS and CDR2 FNYEAQ. CDR3: CASSLGDQLAYNEQFF. In DNA, the CDR3 is TGTGCCAGCAGCTTAGGGGACCAATTAGCCTACAATGAGCAGTTCTTC.